The TCR beta chain described here comes from a study of PD-1 blockade in classical Hodgkin lymphoma. Study-wide findings and caveats: What drove the repertoire differences, possibly disease activity or prior therapy, has not been defined. While CD8+ TCR diversity did not rise significantly by C4D1, CD4+ TCR diversity did. After ASCT, patients who started nivolumab under 1 year later were excluded. Diminished baseline TCR diversity has been reported in newly diagnosed patients relative to healthy donors.

With no exception, relapse followed autologous stem cell transplantation in all patients, and brentuximab vedotin exposure varied. CD4+ T cells were purified from thawed PBMCs by negative selection. CDR1 and CDR2 (germline): LNHDA, SQIVND (reference sequence). Trimming took 10 bases from V and 6 from J; bases not matched to a gene: 13. The CDR3 has 15 residues. Clones were sequenced by immunoSEQ multiplex PCR, and TCRdb holds only the in-frame ones, with some missing. This sample yields around 23,000 clones, of which 65% to 85% are seen a single time; around 1.7% belongs to the top ten. This clone was detected only once. What it binds is unknown.

The sample in question was CD4+ T cells from blood, obtained at baseline. The TCR was taken from a human donor with classical Hodgkin lymphoma. The chain has TRBV19 and TRBJ1-5; 9 bases fit TRBD1. CDR3 residues: CATNRGGTGIQPQHF. The CDR3 DNA sequence: TGTGCCACCAATCGTGGGGGGACAGGGATTCAGCCCCAGCATTTT.